A single sample is the source of the 29 T cell receptor beta chains below, sequenced in a study of blood T cell repertoires in COVID-19. Profiled with immunoSEQ multiplex PCR; TCRdb holds only in-frame clones, not every one. The sample carries approximately 90,000 clones, over 80% recorded once. The sample consisted of peripheral blood. These TCRs come from an elderly woman with active or convalescent COVID-19.

This clone showed up just once. The rearrangement links TRBV28 to TRBJ1-1; 7 bases are shared with TRBD1. The V gene's germline CDR1 is MDHEN and CDR2 SYDVKM. V trimming: 3 bases; J trimming: 4 bases; junction bases outside the gene matches: 8. The CDR3 length is 15 residues. The CDR3 loop reads CASSLTGKRGTEAFF. In DNA, the CDR3 is TGTGCCAGCAGTTTGACAGGGAAGCGAGGCACTGAAGCTTTCTTT.

V and J are TRBV28 and TRBJ1-3; no firm D call. Germline V CDR1 and CDR2: MDHEN, SYDVKM. V shed 4 bases and J shed 0 bases, with 7 bases lying between them. CDR3 length: 14 amino acids. The CDR3 nucleotides are TGTGCCAGCAGTTCCCCGTCCTCTGGAAACACCATATATTTT. Translated: CASSSPSSGNTIYF. The variable domain in full, with the rest retrieved from reference TRBV28 and TRBJ1-3, is DVKVTQSSRYLVKRTGEKVFLECVQDMDHENMFWYRQDPGLGLRLIYFSYDVKMKEKGDIPEGYSVSREKKERFSLILESASTNQTSMYLCASSSPSSGNTIYFGEGSWLTVV.

The genes are TRBV5-8 and TRBJ2-1, with 7 bases matching TRBD2. Germline assignment: CDR1 SGHTS and CDR2 YDEGEE. This CDR3 comprises 13 residues. The J segment lost 10 bases and the V segment lost 4 bases, leaving 8 bases of the junction unmatched. The CDR3 DNA follows: TGTGCCAGCAGCAGGCGGGAGATCAGGGAGCAGTTCTTC. Translated, it gives CASSRREIREQFF.

This clone was counted between two and nine times. The V and J genes are TRBV5-5 and TRBJ2-3; 10 positions match TRBD1. V shed 2 bases and J 1 base; nucleotides not matched to a gene: 1. CDR3 length: 15 residues. From germline, CDR1 is SGHKS and CDR2 YYEKEE (reference sequence). In DNA, the CDR3 is TGTGCCAGCAGCTTTGGGACAGGGGGCACAGATACGCAGTATTTT. As protein: CASSFGTGGTDTQYF. The entire variable domain, with the rest obtained from reference TRBV5-5 and TRBJ2-3, is as follows: DAGVTQSPTHLIKTRGQQVTLRCSPISGHKSVSWYQQVLGQGPQFIFQYYEKEERGRGNFPDRFSARQFPNYSSELNVNALLLGDSALYLCASSFGTGGTDTQYFGPGTRLTVL.

V and J are TRBV11-3 and TRBJ2-3; 7 bases align to TRBD2. V trimming: 6 bases; J trimming: 3 bases; junction bases outside the gene matches: 3. The CDR3 spans 13 residues. CDR1 and CDR2 (germline): SGHNT, YENEEA. CDR3 sequence: CASSHGGTDTQYF. In DNA form, the CDR3 reads TGTGCCAGCAGTCACGGGGGGACAGATACGCAGTATTTT.

A remark on this clone: One end of the junction varies from germline; a read error may be responsible. This specimen includes other DNA sequences encoding the same CDR3. The chain links TRBV6-4 to TRBJ2-3, with 8 bases aligning to TRBD2. The CDR3 totals 14 residues. CDR1 is MRHNA, CDR2 SNTAGT, per germline. The CDR3 loop reads CASSARGAADTQYF. Here the CDR3 DNA reads TGTGCTAGCAGTGCGCGGGGGGCTGCAGATACGCAGTATTTT.

The chain carries TRBV19 and TRBJ2-7; 8 bases agree with TRBD1. V gave up 4 bases and J gave up 6 bases; unmatched junction bases: 8. CDR3 length: 14 residues. The germline CDR1 and CDR2 sequences are LNHDA and SQIVND (reference sequence). The CDR3 sequence: CASSTRTGIFEQYF. Written as DNA, the CDR3 is TGTGCCAGTAGTACGAGGACAGGGATCTTCGAGCAGTACTTC.

The chain has TRBV7-6 and TRBJ2-3; 8 nucleotides match TRBD1. With V trimmed by 3 bases and J by 3 bases, 5 bases remained unmatched. Germline lookup yields CDR1 SGHVS and CDR2 FNYEAQ. The CDR3 loop spans 15 amino acids. CDR3 region: CASSFGQGRTDTQYF. In DNA, the CDR3 is TGTGCCAGCAGCTTCGGACAGGGAAGGACAGATACGCAGTATTTT.

The chain uses TRBV27 and TRBJ2-7, with 8 bases aligning to TRBD1. The trim removed 6 bases at V and 7 bases at J, leaving 14 bases unmatched. CDR1 is MNHEY, CDR2 SMNVEV, per germline (reference sequence). There are 15 residues in the CDR3. In DNA, the CDR3 is TGTGCCAGCAGCCCCCGGACAGGGCCCGTCGGGGAGCAGTACTTC. Amino acid sequence: CASSPRTGPVGEQYF.

CDR3 protein: CASSLEGQFNEAFF. CDR3 DNA: TGTGCCAGCAGCTTAGAGGGACAGTTCAATGAAGCTTTCTTT. This chain joins TRBV7-9 and TRBJ1-1, with TRBD1 identical over 7 bases. Germline lookup yields CDR1 SEHNR and CDR2 FQNEAQ (reference sequence). The CDR3 totals 14 residues. V gave up 1 base and J gave up 7 bases; unmatched junction bases: 6.

The V call is TRBV6-5, the J call TRBJ1-4; 9 nucleotides match TRBD1. V lost 10 bases, J lost 5 bases, and 8 bases stayed unmatched. CDR3 length: 14 residues. The germline gives CDR1 MNHEY, CDR2 SVGAGI. The CDR3 is CATRLGQGNEKLFF. Here the CDR3 DNA reads TGTGCCACCCGATTGGGACAGGGAAATGAAAAACTGTTTTTT.

The J gene is TRBJ1-2, the V gene TRBV28; 10 nucleotides align to TRBD1. This CDR3 region has 13 residues. The V gene's germline CDR1 is MDHEN and CDR2 SYDVKM. V was pared by 6 bases and J by 8 bases, with 6 bases of the junction left unmatched. CDR3 bases: TGTGCCAGCAGCAAATCGACAGGGGGCGGCTACACCTTC. Residues: CASSKSTGGGYTF.

V and J are TRBV18 and TRBJ2-7; TRBD1 matches at 7 bases. The CDR3 consists of 15 residues. J lost 0 bases, V lost 5 bases, and 7 bases had no gene match. The V gene's germline CDR1 is KGHSH and CDR2 LQKENI. The CDR3 nucleotides read TGTGCCAGCTCAACTTCCGGGACAGACTCCTACGAGCAGTACTTC. It encodes CASSTSGTDSYEQYF.

The CDR3 is CASSQYSSGGTGEFDEQYF. CDR3 in DNA: TGCGCCAGCAGCCAATATTCGTCAGGGGGGACAGGGGAATTTGACGAGCAGTACTTC. The chain links TRBV4-1 to TRBJ2-7; 10 nucleotides match TRBD1. The V segment lost 2 bases and the J segment 5 bases; nucleotides outside the gene matches: 18. CDR1 and CDR2 from the germline V gene are MGHRA and YSYEKL. The CDR3 is made up of 19 amino acids.

The V gene is TRBV5-6, the J gene TRBJ1-6; D uncertain. There are 16 residues in the CDR3. V lost 0 bases and J 4 bases, leaving 11 bases between the germline ends. The germline gives CDR1 SGHDT, CDR2 YYEEEE. CDR3 bases: TGTGCCAGCAGCTTGGCCGGGCGACTATATAATTCACCCCTCCACTTT. Translated: CASSLAGRLYNSPLHF.

The chain links TRBV7-3 to TRBJ2-5; 8 bases are a match to TRBD2. The J segment lost 1 base and the V segment lost 1 base, leaving 2 bases of the junction unmatched. Germline V lookup: CDR1 SGHTA, CDR2 FQGTGA. There are 15 residues in the CDR3. The CDR3, as DNA: TGTGCCAGCAGCTTAAGGCGGGGGGCCCAAGAGACCCAGTACTTC. This sequence encodes CASSLRRGAQETQYF.

This clone appeared a single time. This sequence joins TRBV6-1 and TRBJ2-3, with a weak D call TRBD2 (5 bases). This CDR3 is 17 amino acids long. Germline CDR1 MNHNS, CDR2 SASEGT. V lost 0 bases, J lost 6 bases, and 19 bases lay in between. DNA of the CDR3: TGTGCCAGCAGTGAAGCGCGGGTGAGGGCCAGAGGGGATACGCAGTATTTT. Its translation is CASSEARVRARGDTQYF.

This chain connects TRBV19 to TRBJ2-7, with TRBD2 identical over 11 bases. The CDR3 sequence is 14 residues long. CDR1 and CDR2 (germline): LNHDA, SQIVND (reference sequence). Trimming at V came to 5 bases and at J to 4 bases, leaving 4 bases not matched to a gene. The CDR3 here is CASSPGLADYEQYF. The CDR3 DNA reads as TGTGCCAGTAGTCCGGGACTAGCGGATTACGAGCAGTACTTC.

This chain uses TRBV6-4 with TRBJ2-1, with D possibly being TRBD1 (5 bases). The CDR3 consists of 14 residues. Germline V CDR1 and CDR2: MRHNA, SNTAGT. Trimming pared 6 bases from V and 7 bases from J, leaving 16 bases between. The chain's CDR3 is CASSLNQGVNEQFF. In DNA form, the CDR3 reads TGTGCCAGCAGCCTAAATCAGGGTGTGAATGAGCAGTTCTTC.

V gene TRBV9 combines with J gene TRBJ1-6, with TRBD1 matching 9 bases. This CDR3 is 15 amino acids long. V shed 4 bases, J shed 13 bases, and the junction held 12 bases outside the gene matches. Germline loops: CDR1 SGDLS, CDR2 YYNGEE. The CDR3 is CASSPAPGTGPPLHF. As DNA, the CDR3 is TGTGCCAGCAGCCCCGCCCCCGGGACAGGGCCCCCCCTCCACTTT. The full variable domain, completed using reference TRBV9 and TRBJ1-6, is DSGVTQTPKHLITATGQRVTLRCSPRSGDLSVYWYQQSLDQGLQFLIQYYNGEERAKGNILERFSAQQFPDLHSELNLSSLELGDSALYFCASSPAPGTGPPLHFGNGTRLTVT.

The genes are TRBV19 and TRBJ1-3; weak D call: TRBD1 (6 bases). Trimming cost V 6 bases and J 0 bases, with 12 bases left between them. The CDR3 spans 15 residues. Looked up from germline, CDR1 is LNHDA and CDR2 is SQIVND (reference sequence). The CDR3 DNA is TGTGCCAGTAGCCCGACAGGATACTCTGGAAACACCATATATTTT. The encoded protein is CASSPTGYSGNTIYF.

Comment on this clone: This clone may be a read error of a much larger clone one base away. V gene TRBV2 combines with J gene TRBJ1-2; no reliable D call. Germline V lookup: CDR1 SNHLY, CDR2 FYNNEI. The CDR3 is made up of 12 amino acids. V was shortened by 9 bases and J by 2 bases, with 10 bases between the two germline ends. For the CDR3, the DNA is TGTGCCAGTGCACAGTGCAACTATGGCTACACCTTC. Residues: CASAQCNYGYTF.

The genes are TRBV7-3 and TRBJ1-6; TRBD1 matches 7 bases. V shed 2 bases, J shed 6 bases, and the junction held 1 base outside the gene matches. Germline loops: CDR1 SGHTA, CDR2 FQGTGA. CDR3 length equals 14 residues. CDR3 DNA sequence: TGTGCCAGCAGCTTAGGACAGGTTAATTCACCCCTCCACTTT. Its protein is CASSLGQVNSPLHF.

This clone was seen only a few times. The J gene is TRBJ1-3, the V gene TRBV5-1, with 7 bases aligning to TRBD1. Germline V gene lookup returns CDR1 SGHRS and CDR2 YFSETQ. V shed 0 bases, J shed 2 bases, and the junction held 2 bases outside the gene matches. This CDR3 has 15 amino acids. The CDR3 region is CASSLGGGTGNTIYF. The CDR3, as DNA: TGCGCCAGCAGCTTGGGAGGGGGCACTGGAAACACCATATATTTT.

On this clone: Its ends do not fully match the called genes, so a read error is possible. The V call is TRBV5-4, the J call TRBJ2-7; 12 bases match TRBD2. The germline gives CDR1 SGHNT, CDR2 YYREEE (reference sequence). CDR3 length equals 15 residues. The CDR3 sequence: CASSLGGLAGTRPRF. DNA for the CDR3: TGTGCCAGCAGCTTGGGAGGACTAGCGGGGACTCGCCCCAGGTTC.

The chain uses TRBV6-5 and TRBJ2-5; D is possibly TRBD2 (5 bases). The CDR3 consists of 13 residues. Trimming took 6 bases from V and 1 from J, leaving 9 bases between them. From germline, CDR1 is MNHEY and CDR2 SVGAGI. The CDR3 region is CASRKGVQETQYF. The CDR3 nucleotides are TGTGCCAGCAGAAAGGGAGTCCAAGAGACCCAGTACTTC.

This chain connects TRBV9 to TRBJ2-5; 8 bases fit TRBD2. With V trimmed by 3 bases and J by 4 bases, 5 bases remained unmatched. The CDR3 extends over 14 amino acids. CDR1 and CDR2 from the germline V gene are SGDLS and YYNGEE. CDR3: CASSGPSGGETQYF. The CDR3 DNA is TGTGCCAGCAGCGGCCCCAGCGGGGGAGAGACCCAGTACTTC.

This clone was seen just once. This chain uses TRBV27 with TRBJ1-1; no firm D call. CDR3 size: 13 residues. Trimming stripped 6 bases from V and 5 bases from J, with 13 bases between. CDR1 MNHEY and CDR2 SMNVEV come from the germline V gene (reference sequence). The CDR3 region is CASRPGLRTEAFF. The DNA of the CDR3 is TGTGCCAGCAGACCGGGTTTGAGGACTGAAGCTTTCTTT.

The rearrangement uses TRBV28 and TRBJ2-3; D ambiguous. Trimming shortened V by 2 bases and J by 7 bases, and 16 bases separated the two germline ends. Germline lookup yields CDR1 MDHEN and CDR2 SYDVKM. The CDR3 has 15 amino acids. The CDR3: CASSLGALGRNTQYF. The CDR3 region has the DNA TGTGCCAGCAGTTTAGGCGCCTTGGGCCGCAATACGCAGTATTTT.